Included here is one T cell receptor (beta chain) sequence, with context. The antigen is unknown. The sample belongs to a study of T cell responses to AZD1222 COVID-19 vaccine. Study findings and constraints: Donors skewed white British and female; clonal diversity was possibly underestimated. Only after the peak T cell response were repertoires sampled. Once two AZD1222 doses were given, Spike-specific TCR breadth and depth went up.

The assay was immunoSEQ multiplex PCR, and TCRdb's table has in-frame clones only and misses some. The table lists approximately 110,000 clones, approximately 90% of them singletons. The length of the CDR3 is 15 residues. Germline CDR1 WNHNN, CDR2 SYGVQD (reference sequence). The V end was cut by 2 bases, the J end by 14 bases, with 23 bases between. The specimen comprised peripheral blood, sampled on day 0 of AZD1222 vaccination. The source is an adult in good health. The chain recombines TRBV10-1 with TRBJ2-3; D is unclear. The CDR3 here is CASSEPSSGQATPYF. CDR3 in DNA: TGCGCCAGCAGTGAGCCCTCCTCCGGGCAGGCCACTCCGTATTTT.